Below are 20 T cell receptor beta chains sequenced from a single sample in a study of shared clonotypes between healthy human individuals. Data came from immunoSEQ multiplex PCR; TCRdb stores just in-frame clones and leaves some out. The data hold roughly 1,500,000 clones, with approximately 98% observed a single time. Source material: naive CD4+ T cells sorted from blood. The subset here: CD45RA+ positively selected. The receptors come from a man younger than 45 in good health.

The V call is TRBV18, the J call TRBJ2-7; 11 bases fit TRBD1. Trimming cost V 3 bases and J 7 bases; bases outside gene matches: 8. CDR1 is KGHSH, CDR2 LQKENI, per germline. The CDR3 contains 15 residues. The CDR3: CASSPSRTGGGEQYF. In DNA, the CDR3 is TGTGCCAGCTCACCCTCCAGGACAGGGGGCGGTGAGCAGTACTTC.

The chain combines TRBV5-1 with TRBJ1-4, with TRBD1 matching 9 bases. The CDR3 loop spans 20 amino acids. Germline V CDR1 and CDR2: SGHRS, YFSETQ. The V segment lost 1 base and the J segment 2 bases; nucleotides outside the gene matches: 15. The CDR3 loop reads CASSLKIGTGILDTNEKLFF. The CDR3 region has the DNA TGCGCCAGCAGCTTGAAAATTGGGACAGGGATATTGGACACTAATGAAAAACTGTTTTTT.

The chain employs TRBV27 and TRBJ2-2; D is possibly TRBD2 (6 bases). The CDR3 sequence is 15 residues long. Trimming removed 5 bases at V and 3 bases at J, with 13 bases between. Germline V gives CDR1 MNHEY, CDR2 SMNVEV (reference sequence). CDR3 loop: CASSHWRVYTGELFF. CDR3 bases: TGTGCCAGCAGTCACTGGAGGGTGTACACCGGGGAGCTGTTTTTT.

The chain has TRBV5-6 and TRBJ2-1, with 13 bases identical to TRBD2. The length of the CDR3 is 18 residues. Germline lookup yields CDR1 SGHDT and CDR2 YYEEEE. Losses at the gene ends were 3 bases for V and 2 bases for J; bases not matched to a gene: 8. CDR3 nucleotide sequence: TGTGCCAGCAGCTACCCGGGACTAGCGGGATCAGCCTACAATGAGCAGTTCTTC. Protein product: CASSYPGLAGSAYNEQFF. The full variable domain, completed using reference TRBV5-6 and TRBJ2-1, is DAGVTQSPTHLIKTRGQQVTLRCSPKSGHDTVSWYQQALGQGPQFIFQYYEEEERQRGNFPDRFSGHQFPNYSSELNVNALLLGDSALYLCASSYPGLAGSAYNEQFFGPGTRLTVL.

This chain joins TRBV5-1 and TRBJ2-2; the D gene is possibly TRBD2 (5 bases). CDR1 SGHRS and CDR2 YFSETQ come from the germline V gene. Trimming shortened V by 0 bases and J by 6 bases, and 9 bases separated the two germline ends. The CDR3 is 14 residues long. In DNA, the CDR3 is TGCGCCAGCAGCTTGGCCGAGGGTGCCGGGGAGCTGTTTTTT. Its translation is CASSLAEGAGELFF. The variable domain in full, completed from reference TRBV5-1 and TRBJ2-2, reads KAGVTQTPRYLIKTRGQQVTLSCSPISGHRSVSWYQQTPGQGLQFLFEYFSETQRNKGNFPGRFSGRQFSNSRSEMNVSTLELGDSALYLCASSLAEGAGELFFGEGSRLTVL.

This chain links TRBV27 with TRBJ2-1; D is unclear. Trimming took off 4 bases at V and 11 bases at J, with 15 bases between the two ends. In germline, CDR1 is MNHEY, CDR2 SMNVEV (reference sequence). This CDR3 region has 13 residues. As DNA, the CDR3 is TGTGCCAGCAGTTCCGGAGCCCAGCGACAGCAGTTCTTC. Its protein is CASSSGAQRQQFF.

CDR3 amino acids: CASSHSRRASGRALNEQFF. In nucleotides, the CDR3 is TGTGCCAGCAGCCACAGTAGGAGGGCTAGCGGGAGGGCTCTCAATGAGCAGTTCTTC. This chain uses TRBV9 with TRBJ2-1; 12 bases match TRBD2. V was pared by 4 bases and J by 6 bases, with 17 bases of the junction left unmatched. Germline CDR1 and CDR2: SGDLS and YYNGEE. The CDR3 has 19 amino acids.

This clone was observed a single time. This chain joins TRBV30 and TRBJ1-1; D remains ambiguous. Germline CDR1 is GTSNPN and CDR2 is SVGIG (reference sequence). The CDR3 is 13 amino acids. The V and J ends lost 0 bases and 0 bases respectively, with 5 bases between them. CDR3 residues: CAWSVELNTEAFF. In DNA form, the CDR3 reads TGTGCCTGGAGTGTGGAGCTGAACACTGAAGCTTTCTTT.

The chain uses TRBV5-8 and TRBJ2-7, with TRBD1 matching 9 bases. V gave up 4 bases and J gave up 2 bases; unmatched junction bases: 4. Germline CDR1 is SGHTS and CDR2 is YDEGEE. This CDR3 is built from 14 residues. CDR3 protein: CASSPDRGTYEQYF. As DNA, the CDR3 is TGTGCCAGCAGCCCGGACAGGGGAACCTACGAGCAGTACTTC.

The chain combines TRBV5-1 with TRBJ2-7; D is uncertain. With 0 bases removed from V and 3 bases from J, the gap between germline ends came to 10 bases. This CDR3 comprises 14 residues. The germline gives CDR1 SGHRS, CDR2 YFSETQ. The CDR3 DNA follows: TGCGCCAGCAGCTTGGGAAACAGAATCTACGAGCAGTACTTC. This gives the protein CASSLGNRIYEQYF.

V gene TRBV6-5 combines with J gene TRBJ2-5; D remains ambiguous. Germline assignment: CDR1 MNHEY and CDR2 SVGAGI. CDR3 size: 11 residues. Trimming left V 10 bases short and J 1 base short, with 7 bases between. Here the CDR3 DNA reads TGTGCCACTGGGCGCCAAGAGACCCAGTACTTC. It codes for CATGRQETQYF.

The chain is built from TRBV7-6 and TRBJ2-3; the D gene is possibly TRBD2 (6 bases). The CDR3 totals 16 residues. Germline lookup yields CDR1 SGHVS and CDR2 FNYEAQ. The V end lost 1 base, the J end lost 0 bases, and 11 bases lay between the germline ends. This CDR3 reads CASSLVHGSSTDTQYF. The CDR3 DNA reads as TGTGCCAGCAGCTTAGTACACGGGAGCAGCACAGATACGCAGTATTTT.

This sequence joins TRBV2 and TRBJ1-1, with D uncertain. The CDR3 extends over 13 amino acids. V was clipped by 0 bases and J by 5 bases, with 7 bases between them. Germline lookup yields CDR1 SNHLY and CDR2 FYNNEI. CDR3 sequence reads: CASSEASQTEAFF. The CDR3 DNA reads TGTGCCAGCAGTGAAGCATCGCAGACTGAAGCTTTCTTT.

The rearrangement uses TRBV7-8 and TRBJ1-5; tentative D call: TRBD1 (5 bases). CDR1 and CDR2 from the germline V gene are SGHVS and FQNEAQ. This CDR3 has 16 amino acids. The V gene lost 2 bases and the J gene lost 0 bases, with 11 bases spanning the gap. The CDR3 here is CASSLRGDDSNQPQHF. The CDR3, as DNA: TGTGCCAGCAGCTTAAGGGGCGACGATAGCAATCAGCCCCAGCATTTT.

This sequence joins TRBV29-1 and TRBJ2-2, with D possibly TRBD1 on 6 matching bases. Trimming removed 5 bases from V and 0 bases from J, with 10 bases in between. This CDR3 has 14 residues. Looked up from germline, CDR1 is SQVTM and CDR2 is ANQGSEA. CDR3 in DNA: TGCAGCGTTCGTTGGACAGCGAACACCGGGGAGCTGTTTTTT. It codes for CSVRWTANTGELFF.

The chain is built from TRBV7-9 and TRBJ2-3, with D unclear. The CDR3 is 14 residues long. V lost 0 bases to trimming and J lost 2 bases, with 6 bases between them. The germline V gene encodes CDR1 SEHNR and CDR2 FQNEAQ (reference sequence). As DNA, the CDR3 is TGTGCCAGCAGCTTAGCGCACAACACAGATACGCAGTATTTT. The encoded protein is CASSLAHNTDTQYF.

The V call is TRBV11-2, the J call TRBJ1-5, with D unclear. Trimming pared 5 bases from V and 2 bases from J, leaving 10 bases between. The CDR3 sequence is 14 residues long. Germline V lookup: CDR1 SGHAT, CDR2 FQNNGV. The CDR3 DNA follows: TGTGCCAGCAGCCAAGATGCGGGCAATCAGCCCCAGCATTTT. This translates into CASSQDAGNQPQHF.

This clone was seen just once. This chain connects TRBV28 to TRBJ2-7; D is perhaps TRBD1 (7 bases). The length of the CDR3 is 16 residues. Germline CDR1 is MDHEN and CDR2 is SYDVKM. Trimming cost V 2 bases and J 3 bases, with 17 bases left between them. In DNA, the CDR3 is TGTGCCAGCAGTTTACTAGCAGGGGGGAATTTCTACGAGCAGTACTTC. The encoded protein is CASSLLAGGNFYEQYF.

The chain links TRBV27 to TRBJ2-7, with D tentatively TRBD2 (6 bases). The CDR3 covers 14 residues. V was pared by 5 bases and J by 3 bases, with 14 bases between. Germline CDR1 is MNHEY and CDR2 is SMNVEV (reference sequence). CDR3 sequence: CASSPGLRLYEQYF. The CDR3 coding sequence is TGTGCCAGCAGTCCTGGACTACGTCTCTACGAGCAGTACTTC.

This chain links TRBV29-1 with TRBJ1-4; no definite D call. Germline V lookup: CDR1 SQVTM, CDR2 ANQGSEA. Trimming took 3 bases from V and 7 from J, leaving 9 bases between them. The CDR3 runs to 12 residues. CDR3 in amino acids: CSVDPGSEKLFF. The CDR3 DNA reads TGCAGCGTTGACCCTGGAAGTGAAAAACTGTTTTTT. Full variable domain (remainder filled in from reference TRBV29-1 and TRBJ1-4): SAVISQKPSRDICQRGTSLTIQCQVDSQVTMMFWYRQQPGQSLTLIATANQGSEATYESGFVIDKFPISRPNLTFSTLTVSNMSPEDSSIYLCSVDPGSEKLFFGSGTQLSVL.